A single sample is the source of the 10 T cell receptor beta chains below, sequenced in a study of CD8+ T cells in alopecia areata. Following RNA extraction, reverse transcription yielded cDNA that acted as the sequencing template. Libraries were prepared by immunoSEQ multiplex PCR; TCRdb keeps only in-frame clonotypes and omits some of them. The sample holds approximately 19,000 clones, and no clone turns up only once. Sorting relied on CD4, CD8alpha, NKG2D, NKG2ACE and other markers applied to pooled cutaneous lymph node cells. Sequencing was performed on CD8+ T cells sorted from a lymph node. These TCRs come from a C3H/HeJ mouse with alopecia areata. The mouse strain carries the MHC haplotype H2-k.

Points on this clone: Gene labels here are mouse ones. With the read ending 4 residues before the CDR3 end, the germline J gene is used to fill in that end. The chain couples TRBV13-2 to TRBJ2-3; 10 nucleotides line up with TRBD2. The germline V gene encodes CDR1 NNHNN and CDR2 SYGAGS (reference sequence). This CDR3 has 17 residues. V was pared by 0 bases and J by 0 bases, with 4 bases of the junction left unmatched. The part of the CDR3 DNA that was read is TGTGCCAGCGGTGATGAGGACTGGGGGTATAGTGCAGAA. Amino acid sequence: CASGDEDWGYSAE. The full-length CDR3 reads as CASGDEDWGYSAETLYF.

In its sample, this clone ranks as medium-sized. The gene names given are mouse names. The read stops 4 residues short of the end of the CDR3; the missing end is completed from the germline J gene. V and J are TRBV1 and TRBJ2-1; D is ambiguous. Germline CDR1 reads NSQYPW; CDR2 reads LRSPGD (reference sequence). The CDR3 length is 13 residues. Trimming stripped 1 base from V and 3 bases from J, with 4 bases between. The covered CDR3 bases are TGCACCTGCAGTGCAGGGGGCTATGCT. Amino acid sequence: CTCSAGGYA. The whole CDR3 region reads CTCSAGGYAEQFF.

The table lists this clone with many counts. Mouse names are used for the genes. The DNA ends 4 residues before the CDR3 does, and the rest of the CDR3 is filled in from the germline J gene. The chain is built from TRBV13-1 and TRBJ2-3, with TRBD1 identical over 8 bases. The CDR3 sequence is 13 residues long. V lost 2 bases, J lost 4 bases, and 0 bases stayed unmatched. CDR1 is NSHNY and CDR2 is SYGAGN in the germline V gene. The part of the CDR3 DNA that was read is TGTGCCAGCAGTGACAGGGGGCCAGAA. Translated, it gives CASSDRGPE. The whole CDR3 sequence reads CASSDRGPETLYF.

This clone was picked up a small number of times. Gene labels here are mouse ones. The read comes to an end 4 residues before the CDR3 does, leaving the germline J gene to fill in the end. The chain links TRBV17 to TRBJ2-3; D may be TRBD2 (5 bases). The CDR3 is made up of 14 amino acids. Germline assignment: CDR1 MNHDT and CDR2 YYDKIL. V was clipped by 2 bases and J by 0 bases, with 6 bases between them. The chain's CDR3 is CASSRLGSAETLYF. The sequenced CDR3 bases are TGTGCTAGCAGTAGACTGGGTAGTGCAGAA.

This clone was counted a few times. Gene and germline names: mouse. Read data end 4 residues before the CDR3 end; the end is taken from the germline J gene. The J gene is TRBJ2-3, the V gene TRBV2; D gene uncertain. Germline CDR1 is LGHNA and CDR2 is YSYQKL. V was trimmed by 3 bases and J by 0 bases, leaving 4 bases between them. The CDR3 sequence is 13 residues long. CDR3 residues: CASSHTSAETLYF. CDR3 DNA, as far as it was read: TGTGCCAGCAGCCACACTAGTGCAGAA.

This clone has a count of ten or more. The genes and germline here are from mouse. The read ends 4 residues before the CDR3 terminus; that terminus is restored from the germline J gene. The rearrangement joins TRBV13-3 to TRBJ2-1, with TRBD2 matching over 11 bases. CDR3 length: 18 amino acids. CDR1 and CDR2 from the germline V gene are NNHDY and SYVADS. J was trimmed by 0 bases and V by 0 bases; bases with no gene match: 5. The CDR3 spells CASSDGGLGGSNYAEQFF. The CDR3 bases that were read are TGTGCCAGCAGTGATGGAGGACTGGGGGGTTCTAACTATGCT.

As concerns this clone: All gene names here are mouse names. The DNA ends 4 residues before the CDR3 does, and the rest of the CDR3 is filled in from the germline J gene. The rearrangement joins TRBV19 to TRBJ2-5, with 11 positions matching TRBD2. The CDR3 spans 15 residues. V shed 6 bases and J 0 bases; nucleotides not matched to a gene: 3. CDR1 is FNHDT and CDR2 is SITEND in the germline V gene (reference sequence). CDR3 loop: CASMGLGVNQDTQYF. The DNA read from the CDR3 is TGTGCCAGCATGGGACTGGGGGTTAACCAAGAC.

A remark on this clone: Gene and germline names: mouse. With the read ending 4 residues before the CDR3 end, the germline J gene is used to fill in that end. The J gene is TRBJ2-3, the V gene TRBV17; the match to TRBD2 covers 11 bases. This CDR3 region has 16 residues. With 5 bases clipped from V and 1 base from J, the junction kept 5 bases outside the gene matches. Germline V gives CDR1 MNHDT, CDR2 YYDKIL. The CDR3 loop reads CASSANWGGGAETLYF. CDR3 bases read: TGTGCTAGCAGTGCTAACTGGGGGGGCGGTGCAGAA.

About this clone itself: Any gene name here is a mouse gene name. The CDR3 extends 4 residues past the end of the read, so its final part is completed from the germline J gene. The V gene is TRBV19, the J gene TRBJ2-1, with D hard to call. Germline values: CDR1 FNHDT, CDR2 SITEND (reference sequence). This CDR3 is built from 13 residues. Trimming removed 4 bases at V and 3 bases at J, with 8 bases between. The CDR3 region is CASSFPAYAEQFF. CDR3 DNA, as far as it was read: TGTGCCAGCAGTTTTCCAGCCTATGCT. The full variable domain, in which reference TRBV19 and TRBJ2-1 provide the parts outside the CDR3, is GGIITQTPKFLIGQEGQKLTLKCQQNFNHDTMYWYRQDSGKGLRLIYYSITENDLQKGDLSEGYDASREKKSSFSLTVTSAQKNEMAVFLCASSFPAYAEQFFGPGTRLTVL.

About this clone itself: The listed genes are named as in mouse. The CDR3 loop is CASSISGASDYTF. CDR3 DNA (partial): TGTGCCAGCAGTATATCAGGGGCCTCC. The V gene is TRBV19, the J gene TRBJ1-2, with D possibly TRBD1 on 6 matching bases. The CDR3 is cut off 4 residues early in the read; its end comes from the germline J gene. V was pared by 1 base and J by 4 bases, with 8 bases between. In germline, CDR1 is FNHDT, CDR2 SITEND (reference sequence). CDR3 size: 13 residues.